Each of the 17 T cell receptor beta chains below was sequenced from the same sample in a study of technical replicates of blood from four donors. The assay was immunoSEQ multiplex PCR, and TCRdb's table has in-frame clones only and misses some. The sample has about 88,000 clones, around 93% seen once; the top ten hold around 0.3%. Sequenced sample: T cells isolated from PBMCs. These TCRs come from a human donor in good health.

The chain has TRBV5-4 and TRBJ2-3, with D perhaps matching TRBD2 (5 bases). This CDR3 has 13 amino acids. Germline-derived CDR1 and CDR2 are SGHNT and YYREEE (reference sequence). Trimming took 6 bases from V and 2 from J, leaving 10 bases between them. The CDR3, as DNA: TGTGCCAGCAAAATGAGGGACACAGATACGCAGTATTTT. Its translation is CASKMRDTDTQYF.

The chain couples TRBV7-2 to TRBJ2-1; 8 bases are a match to TRBD2. The J segment lost 3 bases and the V segment lost 1 base, leaving 2 bases of the junction unmatched. Germline V gene data show CDR1 as SGHTA and CDR2 as FQGNSA. This CDR3 contains 15 residues. The CDR3 loop reads CASSLGRGDYNEQFF. Written as DNA, the CDR3 is TGTGCCAGCAGCTTAGGGCGGGGGGACTACAATGAGCAGTTCTTC.

The chain recombines TRBV2 with TRBJ1-2; D may be TRBD1 (6 bases). Germline CDR1 is SNHLY and CDR2 is FYNNEI. The CDR3 spans 15 residues. The V and J ends lost 1 base and 6 bases respectively, with 15 bases between them. The DNA of the CDR3 is TGTGCCAGCAGTGAAGGAACCGACAGGATTAATGGCTACACCTTC. Residues: CASSEGTDRINGYTF. The full variable domain, rest sourced from reference TRBV2 and TRBJ1-2, is EPEVTQTPSHQVTQMGQEVILRCVPISNHLYFYWYRQILGQKVEFLVSFYNNEISEKSEIFDDQFSVERPDGSNFTLKIRSTKLEDSAMYFCASSEGTDRINGYTFGSGTRLTVV.

The chain links TRBV27 to TRBJ1-1; D perhaps matches TRBD1 (6 bases). The CDR3 is made up of 17 amino acids. The V gene lost 4 bases and the J gene lost 0 bases, with 18 bases spanning the gap. Germline CDR1 MNHEY, CDR2 SMNVEV (reference sequence). CDR3 in DNA: TGTGCCAGCAGTTCGATCCCACACGGACAGCTGAACACTGAAGCTTTCTTT. It translates to CASSSIPHGQLNTEAFF.

CDR3 nucleotides: TGTGCCAGCAGTGTGCCCGTGGGAGACTATGGCTACACCTTC. Protein product: CASSVPVGDYGYTF. V gene TRBV13 combines with J gene TRBJ1-2, with D uncertain. This CDR3 has 14 residues. Germline V gene sequence: CDR1 PRHDT, CDR2 FYEKMQ (reference sequence). The ends were cut back, 6 bases at V and 3 bases at J, with 14 bases in the middle. Supplemented by reference TRBV13 and TRBJ1-2, the full variable domain reads AAGVIQSPRHLIKEKRETATLKCYPIPRHDTVYWYQQGPGQDPQFLISFYEKMQSDKGSIPDRFSAQQFSDYHSELNMSSLELGDSALYFCASSVPVGDYGYTFGSGTRLTVV.

The CDR3 loop reads CASTPSEIGEQYF. CDR3 nucleotides: TGTGCCAGCACCCCTAGCGAGATCGGCGAGCAGTACTTC. This chain connects TRBV27 to TRBJ2-7, with D perhaps TRBD2 (6 bases). This CDR3 region has 13 residues. CDR1 MNHEY and CDR2 SMNVEV come from the germline V gene (reference sequence). V was pared by 7 bases and J by 6 bases, with 16 bases between.

The rearrangement links TRBV6-5 to TRBJ2-7; 8 bases align to TRBD2. Germline values: CDR1 MNHEY, CDR2 SVGAGI. CDR3 size: 15 residues. J was trimmed by 4 bases and V by 4 bases; bases with no gene match: 9. The CDR3 DNA follows: TGTGCCAGCAGTTCCGGACGGACTAGCTCTTACGAGCAGTACTTC. This encodes CASSSGRTSSYEQYF.

The V call is TRBV4-1, the J call TRBJ1-1; D is undetermined. Germline V lookup: CDR1 MGHRA, CDR2 YSYEKL. Between the trimmed V and J ends, which lost 5 bases and 3 bases, there was a span of 13 bases. The CDR3 is 14 amino acids. CDR3: CASSGRTRDTEAFF. The CDR3 region has the DNA TGCGCCAGCAGCGGCCGAACGAGGGACACTGAAGCTTTCTTT.

DNA of the CDR3: TGTGCCAGCAGCCCTTTGTTTGGCGGGGGGGCCGGAGATACGCAGTATTTT. Translating gives CASSPLFGGGAGDTQYF. The chain couples TRBV7-8 to TRBJ2-3; 9 bases line up with TRBD2. From germline, CDR1 is SGHVS and CDR2 FQNEAQ. There are 17 residues in the CDR3. Trimming at V came to 5 bases and at J to 5 bases, leaving 14 bases not matched to a gene.

The J gene is TRBJ2-1, the V gene TRBV7-9; a weak D match, TRBD2 (6 bases). The CDR3 extends over 14 amino acids. Between the trimmed V and J ends, which lost 8 bases and 4 bases, there was a span of 15 bases. CDR1 and CDR2 from the germline V gene are SEHNR and FQNEAQ (reference sequence). CDR3 in amino acids: CASATGLEYNEQFF. Here the CDR3 DNA reads TGTGCCAGCGCTACGGGACTGGAATACAATGAGCAGTTCTTC.

V gene TRBV28 combines with J gene TRBJ1-5; 9 bases map to TRBD1. CDR1 MDHEN and CDR2 SYDVKM come from the germline V gene. V dropped 0 bases and J dropped 4; count of bases not matched to a gene: 1. The CDR3 totals 15 residues. CDR3 in amino acids: CASSLWGQGNQPQHF. The CDR3 coding sequence is TGTGCCAGCAGTTTATGGGGACAGGGAAATCAGCCCCAGCATTTT.

The chain uses TRBV6-6 and TRBJ2-1, with 12 bases fitting TRBD2. V trimming: 8 bases; J trimming: 2 bases; junction bases outside the gene matches: 4. The CDR3 spans 15 residues. Looked up from germline, CDR1 is MNHNY and CDR2 is SVGAGI (reference sequence). CDR3 loop: CASQTSGGPYNEQFF. The CDR3 coding sequence is TGTGCCAGCCAGACTAGCGGGGGACCCTACAATGAGCAGTTCTTC.

V and J are TRBV28 and TRBJ1-2; no reliable D call. Germline-derived CDR1 and CDR2 are MDHEN and SYDVKM. The CDR3 contains 15 residues. V lost 5 bases to trimming and J lost 4 bases, with 17 bases between them. In DNA, the CDR3 is TGTGCCAGCAGTATTGACACGCTCACGCCCTATGGCTACACCTTC. It specifies CASSIDTLTPYGYTF.

The table lists this clone with a count of one. The chain recombines TRBV2 with TRBJ2-3, with 7 bases identical to TRBD1. The CDR3 contains 13 residues. Germline V CDR1 and CDR2: SNHLY, FYNNEI. V was pared by 8 bases and J by 4 bases, with 6 bases of the junction left unmatched. The CDR3 nucleotides are TGTGCCAGCTCAGGGGGAAGCGCAGATACGCAGTATTTT. Protein sequence: CASSGGSADTQYF.

The chain combines TRBV28 with TRBJ1-2; a possible D gene is TRBD1 (5 bases). The V end lost 3 bases, the J end lost 8 bases, and 16 bases lay between the germline ends. The CDR3 is 14 amino acids. Germline CDR1 is MDHEN and CDR2 is SYDVKM. This CDR3 is CASSFYPGVDGYTF. The DNA for the CDR3 is TGTGCCAGCAGTTTTTACCCGGGGGTGGACGGCTACACCTTC.

This rearrangement joins TRBV5-5 to TRBJ2-7; 9 nucleotides agree with TRBD1. The CDR3 runs 16 residues. Germline CDR1 SGHKS, CDR2 YYEKEE (reference sequence). V dropped 2 bases and J dropped 5; count of bases not matched to a gene: 11. CDR3 in amino acids: CASSFGRGQGFHEQYF. As DNA, the CDR3 is TGTGCCAGCAGCTTTGGTAGGGGACAGGGATTCCACGAGCAGTACTTC.

The chain combines TRBV7-9 with TRBJ2-7, with D possibly matching TRBD2 (6 bases). V was clipped by 2 bases and J by 5 bases, with 10 bases between them. The CDR3 covers 13 residues. CDR1 is SEHNR, CDR2 FQNEAQ, per germline (reference sequence). The DNA for the CDR3 is TGTGCCAGCAGCTTAAGGGGCGGGGACGAGCAGTACTTC. This translates into CASSLRGGDEQYF.